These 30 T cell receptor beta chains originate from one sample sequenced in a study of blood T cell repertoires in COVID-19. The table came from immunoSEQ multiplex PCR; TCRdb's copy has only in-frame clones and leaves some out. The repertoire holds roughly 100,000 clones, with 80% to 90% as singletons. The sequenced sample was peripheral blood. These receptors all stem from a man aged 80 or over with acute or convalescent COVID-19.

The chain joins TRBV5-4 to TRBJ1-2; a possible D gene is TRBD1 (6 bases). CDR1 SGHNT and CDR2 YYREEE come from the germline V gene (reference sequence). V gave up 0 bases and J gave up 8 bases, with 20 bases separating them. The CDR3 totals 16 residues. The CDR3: CASSLVGIRGPRGYTF. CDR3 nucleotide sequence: TGTGCCAGCAGCTTGGTAGGGATCAGGGGCCCGCGAGGCTACACCTTC.

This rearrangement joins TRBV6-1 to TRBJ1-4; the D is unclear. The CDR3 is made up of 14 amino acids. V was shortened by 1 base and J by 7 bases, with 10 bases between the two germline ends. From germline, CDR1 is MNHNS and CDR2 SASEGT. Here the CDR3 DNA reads TGTGCCAGCAGTGAAGGGGGAGGCCGTGAAAAACTGTTTTTT. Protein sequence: CASSEGGGREKLFF.

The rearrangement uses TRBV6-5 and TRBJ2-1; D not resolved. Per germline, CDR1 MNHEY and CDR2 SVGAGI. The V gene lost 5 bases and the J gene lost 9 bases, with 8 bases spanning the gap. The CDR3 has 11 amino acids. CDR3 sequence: CASSTRSEQFF. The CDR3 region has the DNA TGTGCCAGCAGTACCCGGAGTGAGCAGTTCTTC.

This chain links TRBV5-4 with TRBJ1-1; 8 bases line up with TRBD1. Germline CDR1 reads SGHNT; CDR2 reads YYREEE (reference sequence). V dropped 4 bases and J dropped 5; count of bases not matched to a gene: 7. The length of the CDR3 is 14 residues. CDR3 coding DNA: TGTGCCAGCAGCAAGGGACAGGAACGAACTGAAGCTTTCTTT. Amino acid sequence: CASSKGQERTEAFF. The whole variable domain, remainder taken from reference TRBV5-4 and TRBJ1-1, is ETGVTQSPTHLIKTRGQQVTLRCSSQSGHNTVSWYQQALGQGPQFIFQYYREEENGRGNFPPRFSGLQFPNYSSELNVNALELDDSALYLCASSKGQERTEAFFGQGTRLTVV.

CDR3 in amino acids: CASRGGTGQETQYF. CDR3 sequence (DNA): TGTGCCAGCAGGGGCGGGACAGGCCAAGAGACCCAGTACTTC. The J gene is TRBJ2-5, the V gene TRBV2; TRBD1 agrees at 8 bases. The CDR3 runs to 14 residues. The germline V gene has CDR1 SNHLY and CDR2 FYNNEI. With V trimmed by 6 bases and J by 1 base, 4 bases remained unmatched.

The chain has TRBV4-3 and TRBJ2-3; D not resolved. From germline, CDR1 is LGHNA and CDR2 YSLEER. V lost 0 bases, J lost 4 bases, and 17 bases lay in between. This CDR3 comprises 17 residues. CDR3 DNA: TGCGCCAGCAGCCAAGAAGTCAGTATTGCCCGGGCAGATACGCAGTATTTT. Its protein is CASSQEVSIARADTQYF.

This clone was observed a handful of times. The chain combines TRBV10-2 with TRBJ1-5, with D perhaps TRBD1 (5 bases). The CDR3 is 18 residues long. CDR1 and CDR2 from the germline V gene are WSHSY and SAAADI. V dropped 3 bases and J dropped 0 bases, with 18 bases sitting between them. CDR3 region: CASSEGAHSGNSNQPQHF. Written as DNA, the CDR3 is TGCGCCAGCAGTGAAGGGGCCCACAGTGGAAATAGCAATCAGCCCCAGCATTTT.

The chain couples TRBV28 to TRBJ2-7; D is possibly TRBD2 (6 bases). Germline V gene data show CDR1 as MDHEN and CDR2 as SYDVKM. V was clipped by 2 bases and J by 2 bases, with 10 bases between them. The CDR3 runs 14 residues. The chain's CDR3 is CASSLEGGAYEQYF. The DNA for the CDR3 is TGTGCCAGCAGTTTAGAGGGAGGTGCCTACGAGCAGTACTTC.

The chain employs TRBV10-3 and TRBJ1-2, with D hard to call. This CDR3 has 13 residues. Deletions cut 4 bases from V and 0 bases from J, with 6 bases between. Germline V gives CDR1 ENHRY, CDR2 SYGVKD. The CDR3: CAISATANYGYTF. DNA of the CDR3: TGTGCCATCAGTGCCACAGCTAACTATGGCTACACCTTC.

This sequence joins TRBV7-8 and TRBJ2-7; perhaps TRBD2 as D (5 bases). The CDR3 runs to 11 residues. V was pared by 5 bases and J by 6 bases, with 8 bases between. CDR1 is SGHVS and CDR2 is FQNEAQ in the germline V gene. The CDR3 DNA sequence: TGTGCCAGCAGCCCCGGACTCGAGCAGTACTTC. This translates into CASSPGLEQYF.

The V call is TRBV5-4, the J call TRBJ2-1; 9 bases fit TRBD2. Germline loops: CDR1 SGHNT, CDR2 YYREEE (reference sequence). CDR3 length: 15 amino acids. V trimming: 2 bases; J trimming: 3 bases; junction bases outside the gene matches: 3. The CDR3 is CASSFGTSNYNEQFF. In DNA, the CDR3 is TGTGCCAGCAGCTTTGGGACTAGCAACTACAATGAGCAGTTCTTC. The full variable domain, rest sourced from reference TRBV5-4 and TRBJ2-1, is ETGVTQSPTHLIKTRGQQVTLRCSSQSGHNTVSWYQQALGQGPQFIFQYYREEENGRGNFPPRFSGLQFPNYSSELNVNALELDDSALYLCASSFGTSNYNEQFFGPGTRLTVL.

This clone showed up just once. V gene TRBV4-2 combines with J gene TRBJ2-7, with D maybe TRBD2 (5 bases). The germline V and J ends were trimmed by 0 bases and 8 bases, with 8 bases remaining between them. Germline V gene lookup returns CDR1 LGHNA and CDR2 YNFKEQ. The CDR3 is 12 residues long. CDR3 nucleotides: TGTGCCAGCAGCCAAGATTCGGGAAAGCAGTACTTC. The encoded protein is CASSQDSGKQYF.

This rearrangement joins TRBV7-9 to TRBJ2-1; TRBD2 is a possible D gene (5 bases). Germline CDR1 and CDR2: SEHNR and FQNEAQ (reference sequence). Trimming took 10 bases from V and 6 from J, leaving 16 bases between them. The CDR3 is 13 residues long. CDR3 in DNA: TGTGCCATCGAGGGCGATAAGGGCAATGAGCAGTTCTTC. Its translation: CAIEGDKGNEQFF.

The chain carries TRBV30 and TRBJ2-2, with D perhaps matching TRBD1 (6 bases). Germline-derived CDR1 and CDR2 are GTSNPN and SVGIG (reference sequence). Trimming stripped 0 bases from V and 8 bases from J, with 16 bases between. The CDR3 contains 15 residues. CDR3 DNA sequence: TGTGCCTGGAGTGTAGTTGAGGGGGTGTCGGGGGAGCTGTTTTTT. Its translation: CAWSVVEGVSGELFF.

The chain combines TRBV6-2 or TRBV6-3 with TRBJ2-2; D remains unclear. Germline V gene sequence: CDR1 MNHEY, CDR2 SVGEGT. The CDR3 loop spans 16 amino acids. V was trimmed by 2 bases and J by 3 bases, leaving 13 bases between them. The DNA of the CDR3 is TGTGCCAGCAGTTACCTCCGCGCCACTGACACCGGGGAGCTGTTTTTT. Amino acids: CASSYLRATDTGELFF.

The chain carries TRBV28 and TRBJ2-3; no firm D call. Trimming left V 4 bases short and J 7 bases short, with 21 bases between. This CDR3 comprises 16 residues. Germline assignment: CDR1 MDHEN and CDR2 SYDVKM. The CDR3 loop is CASSSPLAGAQNTQYF. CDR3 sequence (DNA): TGTGCCAGCAGTTCCCCTCTGGCTGGTGCACAGAATACGCAGTATTTT.

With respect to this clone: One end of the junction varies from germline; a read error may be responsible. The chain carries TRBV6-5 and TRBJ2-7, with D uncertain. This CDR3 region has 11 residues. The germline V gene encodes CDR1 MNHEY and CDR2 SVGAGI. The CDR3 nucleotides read TGTGCCAGCAGATACTCCTACGAGCAGTACTTC. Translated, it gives CASRYSYEQYF.

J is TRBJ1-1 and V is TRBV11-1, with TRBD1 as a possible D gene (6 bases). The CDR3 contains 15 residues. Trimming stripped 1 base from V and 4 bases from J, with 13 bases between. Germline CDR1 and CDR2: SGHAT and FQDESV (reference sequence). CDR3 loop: CASSLGSGDITEAFF. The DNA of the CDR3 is TGTGCCAGCAGCTTAGGGTCCGGGGACATCACTGAAGCTTTCTTT. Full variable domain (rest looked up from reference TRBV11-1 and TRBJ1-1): EAEVAQSPRYKITEKSQAVAFWCDPISGHATLYWYRQILGQGPELLVQFQDESVVDDSQLPKDRFSAERLKGVDSTLKIQPAELGDSAMYLCASSLGSGDITEAFFGQGTRLTVV.

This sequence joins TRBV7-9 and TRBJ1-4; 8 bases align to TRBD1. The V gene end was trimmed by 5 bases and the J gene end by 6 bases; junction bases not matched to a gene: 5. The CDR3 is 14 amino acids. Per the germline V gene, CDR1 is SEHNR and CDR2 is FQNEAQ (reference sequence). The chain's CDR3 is CASSPDREYEKLFF. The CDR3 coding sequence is TGTGCCAGCAGCCCGGACAGGGAATATGAAAAACTGTTTTTT.

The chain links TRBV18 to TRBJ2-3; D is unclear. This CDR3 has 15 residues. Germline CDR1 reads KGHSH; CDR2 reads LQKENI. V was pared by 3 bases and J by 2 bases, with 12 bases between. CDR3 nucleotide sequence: TGTGCCAGCTCACCGCTACTGAGCACCACAGATACGCAGTATTTT. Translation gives CASSPLLSTTDTQYF.

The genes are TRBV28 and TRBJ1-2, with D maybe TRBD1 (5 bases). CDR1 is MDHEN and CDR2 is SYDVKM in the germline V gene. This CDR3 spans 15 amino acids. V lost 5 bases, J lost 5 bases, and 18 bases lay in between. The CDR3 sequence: CASSPPRVGRYGYTF. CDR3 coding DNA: TGTGCCAGCAGTCCTCCCAGGGTCGGTCGGTATGGCTACACCTTC.

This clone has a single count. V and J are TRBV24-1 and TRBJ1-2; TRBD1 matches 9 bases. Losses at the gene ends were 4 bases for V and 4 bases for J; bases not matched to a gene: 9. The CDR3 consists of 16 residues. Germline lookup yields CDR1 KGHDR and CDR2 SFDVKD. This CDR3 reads CATSEGTGGAGYGYTF. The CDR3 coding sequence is TGTGCCACCAGTGAAGGAACAGGGGGCGCCGGCTATGGCTACACCTTC.

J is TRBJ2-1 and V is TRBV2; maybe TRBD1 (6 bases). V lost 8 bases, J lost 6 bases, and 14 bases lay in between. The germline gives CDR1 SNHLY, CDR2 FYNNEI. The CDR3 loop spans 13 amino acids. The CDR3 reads CASGYRVSNEQFF. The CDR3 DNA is TGTGCCAGCGGCTACAGGGTCTCCAATGAGCAGTTCTTC.

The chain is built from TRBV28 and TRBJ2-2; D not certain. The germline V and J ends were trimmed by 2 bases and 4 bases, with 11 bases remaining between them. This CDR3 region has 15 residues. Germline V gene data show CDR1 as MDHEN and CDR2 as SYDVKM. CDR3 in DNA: TGTGCCAGCAGTTTAAGCACCCCTATCACCGGGGAGCTGTTTTTT. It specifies CASSLSTPITGELFF. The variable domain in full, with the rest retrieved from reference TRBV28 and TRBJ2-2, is DVKVTQSSRYLVKRTGEKVFLECVQDMDHENMFWYRQDPGLGLRLIYFSYDVKMKEKGDIPEGYSVSREKKERFSLILESASTNQTSMYLCASSLSTPITGELFFGEGSRLTVL.

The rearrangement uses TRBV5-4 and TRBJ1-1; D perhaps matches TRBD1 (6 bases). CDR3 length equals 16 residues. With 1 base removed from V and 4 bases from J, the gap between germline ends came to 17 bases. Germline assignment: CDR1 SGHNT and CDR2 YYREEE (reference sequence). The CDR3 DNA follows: TGTGCCAGCAGCTTGTCCACCGGGGTCAGGGGCACTGAAGCTTTCTTT. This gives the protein CASSLSTGVRGTEAFF.

Here the CDR3 reads CASSYMGGLNSPLHF. The CDR3 DNA reads as TGTGCCAGCAGTTACATGGGGGGACTTAATTCACCCCTCCACTTT. The rearrangement links TRBV6-5 to TRBJ1-6, with a possible D match to TRBD1 (5 bases). This CDR3 region has 15 residues. The germline gives CDR1 MNHEY, CDR2 SVGAGI. V lost 2 bases, J lost 6 bases, and 11 bases lay in between.

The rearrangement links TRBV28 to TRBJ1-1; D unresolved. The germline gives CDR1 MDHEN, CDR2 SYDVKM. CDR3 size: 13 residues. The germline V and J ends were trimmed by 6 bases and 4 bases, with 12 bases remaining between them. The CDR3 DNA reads TGTGCCAGCAGGGTGGGCGAAGGCACTGAAGCTTTCTTT. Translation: CASRVGEGTEAFF.

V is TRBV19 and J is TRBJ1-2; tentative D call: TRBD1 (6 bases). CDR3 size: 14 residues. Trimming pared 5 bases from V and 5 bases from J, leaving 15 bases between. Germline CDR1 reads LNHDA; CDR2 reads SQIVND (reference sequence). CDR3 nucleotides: TGTGCCAGTAGTCCCGGACAGACGGGGTATGGCTACACCTTC. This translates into CASSPGQTGYGYTF.

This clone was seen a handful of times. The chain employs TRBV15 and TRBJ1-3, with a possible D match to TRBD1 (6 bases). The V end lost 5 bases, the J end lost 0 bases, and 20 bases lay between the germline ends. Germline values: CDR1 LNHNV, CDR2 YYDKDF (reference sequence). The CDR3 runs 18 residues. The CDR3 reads CATSRVGAFSSSGNTIYF. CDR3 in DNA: TGTGCCACCAGCCGAGTGGGGGCATTTAGTAGCTCTGGAAACACCATATATTTT. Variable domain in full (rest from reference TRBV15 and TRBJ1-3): DAMVIQNPRYQVTQFGKPVTLSCSQTLNHNVMYWYQQKSSQAPKLLFHYYDKDFNNEADTPDNFQSRRPNTSFCFLDIRSPGLGDTAMYLCATSRVGAFSSSGNTIYFGEGSWLTVV.

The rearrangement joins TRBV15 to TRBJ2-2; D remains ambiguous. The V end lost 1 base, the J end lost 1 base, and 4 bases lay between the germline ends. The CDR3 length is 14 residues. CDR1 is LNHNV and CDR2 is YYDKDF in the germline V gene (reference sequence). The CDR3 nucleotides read TGTGCCACCAGCAGAGTTCTGAACACCGGGGAGCTGTTTTTT. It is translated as CATSRVLNTGELFF.